The TCR beta chain under discussion was sequenced for a study of blood T cell repertoires in COVID-19. Per the study methods: Quantification of nucleated cells was approximated via reference gene primer amplification. Measured with immunoSEQ multiplex PCR; TCRdb has only the in-frame clones, and not every one. V, J and clone size were drawn from that table, and D and trimming were deduced from the DNA. The data hold some 130,000 clones, with 90% observed a single time. CDR1 KGHDR and CDR2 SFDVKD come from the germline V gene. V gave up 4 bases and J gave up 6 bases, with 12 bases separating them. CDR3 length: 14 amino acids.

The sequenced sample was peripheral blood. The TCR sequence derives from a man aged 45-65 years with active COVID-19. This rearrangement joins TRBV24-1 to TRBJ1-5; tentatively, D is TRBD1 (5 bases). This CDR3 is CATSDSTRAQPQHF. In DNA, the CDR3 is TGTGCCACCAGTGACTCGACCAGGGCTCAGCCCCAGCATTTT.